The T cell receptor beta chain described here comes from a study of blood T cell repertoires in COVID-19. Study-level background: PBMCs, B-cell-depleted T cells, or T cells were the source of the cDNA or gDNA that made up the material.

Here immunoSEQ multiplex PCR was the method, and the copy in TCRdb shows in-frame clones only, minus some. In the table there are more than 200,000 clones, 84% of which are singletons. Germline-derived CDR1 and CDR2 are MNHEY and SVGAGI. Trimming took 2 bases from V and 3 from J; bases not matched to a gene: 3. The CDR3 covers 15 residues. The sequence was collected from a man aged 45 to 65 with active or convalescent COVID-19. Input material: peripheral blood. The V and J genes are TRBV6-5 and TRBJ2-5; 10 bases are shared with TRBD1. The CDR3 nucleotides read TGTGCCAGCAGTTACAGGACAGGGGGTAAAGAGACCCAGTACTTC. This translates into CASSYRTGGKETQYF.